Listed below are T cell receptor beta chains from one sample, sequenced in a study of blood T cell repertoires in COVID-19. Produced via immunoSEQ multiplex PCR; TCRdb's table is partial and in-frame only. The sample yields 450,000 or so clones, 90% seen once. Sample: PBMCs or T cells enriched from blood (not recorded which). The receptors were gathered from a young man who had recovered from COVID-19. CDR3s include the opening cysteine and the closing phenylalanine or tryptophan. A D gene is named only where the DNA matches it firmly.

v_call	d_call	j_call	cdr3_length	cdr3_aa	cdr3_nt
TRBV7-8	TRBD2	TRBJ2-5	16	CASSGAGGRGQETQYF	TGTGCCAGCAGTGGCGCGGGCGGGAGGGGGCAAGAGACCCAGTACTTC
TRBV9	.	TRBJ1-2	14	CASSVGTGLYGYTF	TGTGCCAGCAGCGTAGGTACCGGACTCTATGGCTACACCTTC
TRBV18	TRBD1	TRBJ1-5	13	CASSRTGEGSQHF	TGTGCCAGCTCAAGGACAGGGGAAGGCTCCCAGCATTTT
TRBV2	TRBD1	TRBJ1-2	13	CASRGDRGYGYTF	TGTGCCAGCAGGGGGGACAGGGGGTATGGCTACACCTTC
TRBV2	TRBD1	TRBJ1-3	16	CASRRDRGTSGNTIYF	TGTGCCAGCAGAAGGGACAGGGGTACCTCTGGAAACACCATATATTTT
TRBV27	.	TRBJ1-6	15	CASSFVGVDNSPLHF	TGTGCCAGCAGTTTTGTAGGGGTGGATAATTCACCCCTCCACTTT
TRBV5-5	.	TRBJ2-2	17	CASSPPGLLPDGGELFF	TGTGCCAGCAGCCCGCCGGGACTCCTCCCGGATGGCGGGGAGCTGTTTTTT
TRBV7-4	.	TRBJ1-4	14	CPRGSCPTNEKLFF	TGTCCTCGGGGGAGCTGTCCAACTAATGAAAAACTGTTTTTT
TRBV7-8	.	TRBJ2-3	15	CASSLVQGWADTQYF	TGTGCCAGCAGCTTAGTTCAGGGTTGGGCAGATACGCAGTATTTT
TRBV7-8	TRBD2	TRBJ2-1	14	CASSVTSGGARQFF	TGTGCCAGCAGCGTGACTAGCGGGGGGGCCAGACAGTTCTTC
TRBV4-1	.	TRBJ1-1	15	CASSLGPGAVTEAFF	TGCGCCAGCAGCCTTGGACCGGGAGCGGTCACTGAAGCTTTCTTT
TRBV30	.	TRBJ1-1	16	CAWSVLRGVRTDEAFF	TGTGCCTGGAGTGTACTCCGGGGCGTGCGGACAGATGAAGCTTTCTTT
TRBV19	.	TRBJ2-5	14	CASSIVAGQETQYF	TGTGCCAGTAGTATAGTTGCAGGGCAAGAGACCCAGTACTTC
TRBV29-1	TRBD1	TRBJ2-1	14	CSAVGDRVSNEQFF	TGCAGCGCTGTGGGGGACAGGGTCTCCAATGAGCAGTTCTTC
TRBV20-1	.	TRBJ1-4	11	CSARAYEKLFF	TGCAGTGCTAGGGCCTATGAAAAACTGTTTTTT
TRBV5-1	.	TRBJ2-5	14	CASSLVGQQETQYF	TGCGCCAGCAGCTTGGTAGGACAACAAGAGACCCAGTACTTC